This TCR beta chain was recovered during a study of blood T cell repertoires in COVID-19. Looking at the study overall: Specimens from acute and convalescent COVID-19 originated in the United States, Italy and Spain. T cells, B-cell-depleted T cells, or PBMCs provided the cDNA or gDNA that served as material.

In the original processing: It was from reference gene primer amplification that nucleated cell counts were estimated. Clones were sequenced by immunoSEQ multiplex PCR, and TCRdb holds only the in-frame ones, with some missing. The DNA gave D and trimming, while V, J and clone size come from that table. Seen here are about 340,000 clones, about 86% observed once, and the top ten hold about 3%. There are 15 residues in the CDR3. Germline lookup yields CDR1 KGHDR and CDR2 SFDVKD. With 2 bases removed from V and 4 bases from J, the gap between germline ends came to 10 bases. The chain combines TRBV24-1 with TRBJ2-2; possibly TRBD1 for D (6 bases). The sequence was obtained from a man between 25 and 39 years old with active or convalescent COVID-19. Sequencing was carried out using peripheral blood. The CDR3 DNA follows: TGTGCCACCAGTGATTGGCAGGGGAGCACCGGGGAGCTGTTTTTT. Translation: CATSDWQGSTGELFF.